This record covers a single TCR beta chain. Its antigen has not been determined. No clone much larger than this one lies a single base away; base qualities are absent. This entry is derived from a study of blood T cell repertoires in COVID-19 (dated by TCRdb to about 2020). For the wider study: Samples from collaborators originated in the United States, Italy and Spain and spanned both the acute and convalescent phases of COVID-19. The prospective study material was composed of cDNA or gDNA derived from T cells, B-cell-depleted T cells, or PBMCs. Deeply sampled blood TCRbeta repertoires from subjects exposed to, actively infected with, or recovered from COVID-19 were included in the dataset. A freely available public database, intended as a resource for researchers studying the immune response to SARS-CoV-2, is where the repertoires were released. The samples were drawn from the first 160 participants of the ongoing ImmuneRACE study and from 1,254 subjects provided by 6 global collaborators. Sample metadata almost always included a de-identified subject ID, COVID-19 status, age in years and sex. HLA class I and class II types, where available, came from metadata supplied by the sample provider rather than from assay-based typing.

The collaborating institutions used their own protocols to collect whole blood in K2EDTA tubes. For TCRbeta analysis, collaborator samples were shipped as frozen whole blood, as isolated PBMCs, or as DNA extracted from either sample type. The immunoSEQ Assay, a bias-controlled multiplex PCR, was used to amplify TCRbeta CDR3 regions from genomic DNA. On the authors' methods: The number of nucleated cells in each sample was estimated by amplification of reference gene primers within the assay. Sequence reads were collapsed and filtered to measure the absolute abundance of every unique TCRbeta CDR3 rearrangement. For each sample, productive Simpson clonality was calculated by taking the square root of Simpson's diversity index across productive rearrangements. This is the immuneACCESS table as TCRdb keeps it, with only in-frame sequences that have V and J called. A part of the clones is gone; compared with another copy, unresolved V genes explain less than half, and the rest is unexplained. For V, J and clone size, that table is used; D and trimming come from the DNA. The sample records 90,000 to 110,000 clones, about 76% of which are singletons. The ten most abundant clones make up under 40% of the sample.

Trimming removed 6 bases from V and 2 bases from J; the gene matches leave 7 bases unexplained. In the germline V gene, CDR1 corresponds to MDHEN and CDR2 to SYDVKM. Its CDR3 holds 16 amino acids, cysteine through phenylalanine. Of all the DNA, just the CDR3 is kept, 48 bases in frame from base 1. What the study reported, not specific to this receptor: The quantity of clinical and demographic metadata differed by source and by participant and was supplied without curation.

This clonotype was sampled from a man older than 75 with acute or convalescent COVID-19. Material for sequencing was peripheral blood. The rearranged segments are TRBV28 and TRBJ1-3; 10 junctional bases match TRBD1. The nucleotide sequence reads as follows: TGTGCCAGCAGACCGCCCGGACAGGGGGCTGGAAACACCATATATTTT. It codes for CASRPPGQGAGNTIYF.